One sample yielded the 31 T cell receptor beta chains listed below, sequenced in a study of post-analysis software for immune sequencing data. Study results and limitations: Five TRBV segments, including TRBV5-6, TRBV5-1 and TRBV20-1, were more frequent in patients than controls.

Unique molecular identifiers were built into the TCR beta cDNA libraries. TCRdb re-derived calls from the PCR reads in MiXCR, one entry per CDR3 protein. This sample carries more than 450,000 distinct CDR3 sequences, around 40% of them seen once, and the ten largest clones take more than 1.5%. No antigen is known for these receptors. The sample taken for sequencing was blood. The receptor source for this set is a girl aged 5 to 17 with multiple sclerosis.

This clonotype was seen more than once but under ten times. V usage is TRBV12-3 or TRBV12-4 and J usage is TRBJ2-1; D unclear. V dropped 7 bases and J dropped 7 bases, with 5 bases sitting between them. The CDR3 totals 10 residues. CDR3 in DNA: TGTGCCAGCATCGGGAATGAGCAGTTCTTC. Encoded protein: CASIGNEQFF.

This clonotype occurred a few times. V gene TRBV4-1 combines with J gene TRBJ1-2; no clear D. V dropped 3 bases and J dropped 4 bases, with 9 bases sitting between them. Germline V gives CDR1 MGHRA, CDR2 YSYEKL. The CDR3 has 13 residues. The CDR3 here is CASSHDIGYGYTF. CDR3 in DNA: TGCGCCAGCAGCCACGATATAGGCTATGGCTACACCTTC.

V gene TRBV12-3 or TRBV12-4 combines with J gene TRBJ2-5, with 8 bases matching TRBD1. The CDR3 is made up of 16 amino acids. Trimming at V came to 6 bases and at J to 3 bases, leaving 12 bases not matched to a gene. CDR3 bases: TGTGCCAGCAGATCCAAGACACAGACAGGGGAAGAGACCCAGTACTTC. It is translated as CASRSKTQTGEETQYF.

For this clonotype: The junction departs from the called germline gene at one end, perhaps through a read error. The chain joins TRBV12-3 or TRBV12-4 to TRBJ1-1; 9 nucleotides align to TRBD1. The CDR3 totals 14 residues. The CDR3, as DNA: TGTGTCAGCTCCCTGGAACAGGGGGCCACAGAAGCTTTCTTT. It translates to CVSSLEQGATEAFF.

The rearrangement uses TRBV9 and TRBJ1-2; D possibly corresponds to TRBD1 (6 bases). Looked up from germline, CDR1 is SGDLS and CDR2 is YYNGEE. CDR3 length: 15 residues. V lost 4 bases to trimming and J lost 5 bases, with 18 bases between them. The CDR3 bases are TGTGCCAGCAGCCTTGCCGCGGCAGGGGATTATGGCTACACCTTC. Its protein product is CASSLAAAGDYGYTF.

The CDR3 loop is CASSYFELAGGGNEQFF. The DNA for the CDR3 is TGTGCCAGCAGTTACTTCGAGCTAGCGGGAGGAGGCAATGAGCAGTTCTTC. The chain combines TRBV6-6 with TRBJ2-1, with 11 nucleotides matching TRBD2. J gave up 6 bases and V 1 base, and 8 bases lay outside the gene matches. Looked up from germline, CDR1 is MNHNY and CDR2 is SVGAGI (reference sequence). The CDR3 loop spans 17 amino acids.

This chain uses TRBV6-5 with TRBJ1-2, with TRBD1 matching over 7 bases. The CDR3 is 13 amino acids. Germline V gives CDR1 MNHEY, CDR2 SVGAGI. Losses at the gene ends were 6 bases for V and 3 bases for J; bases not matched to a gene: 4. CDR3 nucleotides: TGTGCCAGCAGAGAGGGGGCGTACTATGGCTACACCTTC. This codes for CASREGAYYGYTF.

The J gene is TRBJ2-3, the V gene TRBV5-1; D not resolved. There are 14 residues in the CDR3. Germline V gene sequence: CDR1 SGHRS, CDR2 YFSETQ. The V end lost 0 bases, the J end lost 3 bases, and 8 bases lay between the germline ends. The CDR3, as DNA: TGCGCCAGCAGCTTGGATGAAGGAACAGATACGCAGTATTTT. Translated, it gives CASSLDEGTDTQYF. The full variable domain, in which reference TRBV5-1 and TRBJ2-3 provide the parts outside the CDR3, is KAGVTQTPRYLIKTRGQQVTLSCSPISGHRSVSWYQQTPGQGLQFLFEYFSETQRNKGNFPGRFSGRQFSNSRSEMNVSTLELGDSALYLCASSLDEGTDTQYFGPGTRLTVL.

The chain employs TRBV10-3 and TRBJ2-5; maybe TRBD1 (5 bases). There are 15 residues in the CDR3. The germline V and J ends were trimmed by 0 bases and 2 bases, with 10 bases remaining between them. Germline CDR1 reads ENHRY; CDR2 reads SYGVKD. This CDR3 is CAISESRGSQETQYF. CDR3 DNA: TGTGCCATCAGTGAGTCAAGGGGATCTCAAGAGACCCAGTACTTC.

For this clonotype: The germline gene is not matched at one end of the junction; a read error may be the cause. The chain carries TRBV12-3 or TRBV12-4 and TRBJ2-3; D ambiguous. The CDR3 is 13 amino acids. The CDR3, as DNA: TGTGCCAGCAGTTCCCCCACCACAGATACGCTGTATTTT. This codes for CASSSPTTDTLYF.

In this sample, this clonotype turned up a few times. V gene TRBV5-8 combines with J gene TRBJ2-6, with D perhaps matching TRBD1 or TRBD2 (7 bases each). CDR1 and CDR2 from the germline V gene are SGHTS and YDEGEE. V was shortened by 0 bases and J by 4 bases, with 23 bases between the two germline ends. The CDR3 runs to 20 residues. The CDR3: CASSLGLLGEGALGANVLTF. DNA of the CDR3: TGTGCCAGCAGCTTGGGACTACTGGGGGAGGGGGCGCTCGGGGCCAACGTCCTGACTTTC.

The table lists this clonotype with a few counts. This sequence joins TRBV10-2 and TRBJ2-7, with 7 bases aligning to TRBD2. CDR3 length equals 13 residues. V gave up 0 bases and J gave up 5 bases; unmatched junction bases: 1. Germline V gene lookup returns CDR1 WSHSY and CDR2 SAAADI. The CDR3 here is CASSESTSNEQYF. In nucleotides, the CDR3 is TGCGCCAGCAGTGAGTCGACTAGCAACGAGCAGTACTTC.

The rearrangement links TRBV29-1 to TRBJ1-3, with a possible D match to TRBD1 (5 bases). The CDR3 loop spans 11 amino acids. The V and J ends lost 7 bases and 4 bases respectively, with 8 bases between them. Germline V lookup: CDR1 SQVTM, CDR2 ANQGSEA. The CDR3 region is CSAWGGNTIYF. DNA of the CDR3: TGCAGCGCGTGGGGGGGAAACACCATATATTTT.

V and J are TRBV4-1 and TRBJ2-3; 7 bases are shared with TRBD1. The CDR3 is 15 residues long. Germline V gene data show CDR1 as MGHRA and CDR2 as YSYEKL. V dropped 1 base and J dropped 6; count of bases not matched to a gene: 7. The CDR3 sequence is CASSQGGQYGDTQYF. DNA for the CDR3: TGCGCCAGCAGCCAAGGGGGACAGTATGGGGATACGCAGTATTTT.

The chain has TRBV6-6 and TRBJ2-1; 7 bases are a match to TRBD1. CDR1 is MNHNY and CDR2 is SVGAGI in the germline V gene (reference sequence). V shed 6 bases, J shed 6 bases, and the junction held 8 bases outside the gene matches. The CDR3 extends over 14 amino acids. The CDR3 region is CASSVSTGLNEQFF. The CDR3 coding sequence is TGTGCCAGCAGCGTTTCGACAGGGCTCAATGAGCAGTTCTTC.

This clonotype was detected only a few times. The rearrangement links TRBV12-5 to TRBJ2-1; D gene unclear. This CDR3 has 12 residues. Per the germline V gene, CDR1 is LGHNT and CDR2 is FRNRAP. Trimming left V 1 base short and J 7 bases short, with 5 bases between. The CDR3 DNA is TGTGCTAGTGGTTTGGACCAAAATGAGCAGTTCTTC. This sequence encodes CASGLDQNEQFF.

The V call is TRBV5-1, the J call TRBJ2-4; D is perhaps TRBD1 or TRBD2 (5 bases each). The germline V and J ends were trimmed by 4 bases and 2 bases, with 10 bases remaining between them. Germline lookup yields CDR1 SGHRS and CDR2 YFSETQ. This CDR3 spans 14 amino acids. CDR3 sequence: CASSRDLTKNIQYF. In nucleotides, the CDR3 is TGCGCCAGCAGCCGGGACCTAACCAAAAACATTCAGTACTTC.

This chain uses TRBV30 with TRBJ1-6, with 7 bases that match TRBD1. Trimming at V came to 0 bases and at J to 10 bases, leaving 9 bases not matched to a gene. Germline V gives CDR1 GTSNPN, CDR2 SVGIG (reference sequence). The CDR3 consists of 15 residues. The CDR3 sequence: CAWSVLGGWGSPLHF. DNA for the CDR3: TGTGCCTGGAGTGTACTAGGGGGCTGGGGATCACCCCTCCACTTT.

This chain links TRBV12-3 or TRBV12-4 with TRBJ2-5, with D tentatively TRBD2 (7 bases). This CDR3 spans 15 amino acids. V shed 3 bases and J shed 3 bases, with 14 bases lying between them. CDR3 protein: CASSFSGGAEETQYF. The CDR3 nucleotides are TGTGCCAGCAGTTTTAGTGGGGGGGCGGAAGAGACCCAGTACTTC.

The J gene is TRBJ1-2, the V gene TRBV29-1; no clear D gene. V gave up 1 base and J gave up 6 bases, with 18 bases separating them. The CDR3 has 15 amino acids. Germline V gene data show CDR1 as SQVTM and CDR2 as ANQGSEA. CDR3 coding DNA: TGCAGCGTTGAAGCCCTCGACTCATCCGCGCATGGCTACACCTTC. It translates to CSVEALDSSAHGYTF.

The rearrangement uses TRBV7-2 and TRBJ2-7; TRBD2 aligns across 10 bases. Germline trimming cut 5 bases from V and 4 bases from J; bases unmatched to any gene: 8. Germline V lookup: CDR1 SGHTA, CDR2 FQGNSA. The length of the CDR3 is 15 residues. CDR3 amino acids: CASSKGTSVGYEQYF. CDR3 sequence (DNA): TGTGCCAGCAGCAAAGGGACTAGCGTTGGGTACGAGCAGTACTTC.

The chain is built from TRBV5-1 and TRBJ2-3; D may be TRBD1 (5 bases). The CDR3 is 18 residues long. The germline gives CDR1 SGHRS, CDR2 YFSETQ. The germline V and J ends were trimmed by 4 bases and 4 bases, with 25 bases remaining between them. The CDR3 nucleotides read TGCGCCAGCAGCCCGTATTGGGGCCGCCCACGATCCGCAGATACGCAGTATTTT. Translation gives CASSPYWGRPRSADTQYF.

This clonotype came up a few times. The chain employs TRBV4-2 and TRBJ2-3; D gene uncertain. This CDR3 is 14 amino acids long. Germline values: CDR1 LGHNA, CDR2 YNFKEQ. The V end lost 0 bases, the J end lost 6 bases, and 10 bases lay between the germline ends. The CDR3 region has the DNA TGTGCCAGCAGCCAAGAGCCAGTGGGGGATACGCAGTATTTT. This gives the protein CASSQEPVGDTQYF.

CDR3 region: CASSLFPYGYTF. CDR3 DNA sequence: TGTGCCAGCAGCTTGTTCCCCTATGGCTACACCTTC. The chain uses TRBV7-2 and TRBJ1-2; D unresolved. CDR3 length equals 12 residues. The V gene's germline CDR1 is SGHTA and CDR2 FQGNSA. V lost 3 bases, J lost 4 bases, and 6 bases lay in between.

The chain uses TRBV20-1 and TRBJ2-7, with 9 nucleotides matching TRBD2. Germline loops: CDR1 DFQATT, CDR2 SNEGSKA (reference sequence). CDR3 length: 14 amino acids. After removal of 6 bases from V and 5 bases from J, the junction contained 11 bases not matched to a gene. This CDR3 reads CSAIRAGGLDEQYF. In DNA form, the CDR3 reads TGCAGTGCCATAAGGGCGGGAGGGTTAGACGAGCAGTACTTC.

The J gene is TRBJ2-3, the V gene TRBV5-6; TRBD2 might be the D (5 bases). Trimming took off 4 bases at V and 4 bases at J, with 16 bases between the two ends. Germline V gives CDR1 SGHDT, CDR2 YYEEEE. This CDR3 spans 15 amino acids. The CDR3: CASSPGMFGSDTQYF. CDR3 nucleotide sequence: TGTGCCAGCAGCCCCGGGATGTTCGGGTCAGATACGCAGTATTTT. The complete variable domain, with remaining parts taken from reference TRBV5-6 and TRBJ2-3, reads DAGVTQSPTHLIKTRGQQVTLRCSPKSGHDTVSWYQQALGQGPQFIFQYYEEEERQRGNFPDRFSGHQFPNYSSELNVNALLLGDSALYLCASSPGMFGSDTQYFGPGTRLTVL.

This clonotype was counted only a few times. CDR3 sequence (DNA): TGTGCCAGCAGCTTAGTCGGGAAGGTCAGGACGGAGACCCAGTACTTC. Its protein product is CASSLVGKVRTETQYF. The chain has TRBV7-9 and TRBJ2-5, with D tentatively TRBD2 (5 bases). CDR1 is SEHNR, CDR2 FQNEAQ, per germline (reference sequence). V was trimmed by 1 base and J by 5 bases, leaving 17 bases between them. The CDR3 spans 16 residues.

This clonotype was seen many times. The chain is built from TRBV6-5 and TRBJ2-5; D is undetermined. V was pared by 6 bases and J by 2 bases, with 19 bases between. This CDR3 has 16 residues. Germline V gives CDR1 MNHEY, CDR2 SVGAGI. Here the CDR3 DNA reads TGTGCCAGCAGCTTTTTTACGGATAGCCTTCAAGAGACCCAGTACTTC. Encoded protein: CASSFFTDSLQETQYF.

This clonotype came up a few times. The V and J genes are TRBV3-1 and TRBJ2-7; tentative D call: TRBD2 (5 bases). The CDR3 totals 15 residues. V dropped 4 bases and J dropped 0 bases, with 13 bases sitting between them. Germline CDR1 and CDR2: LGHDT and YNNKEL (reference sequence). The CDR3 here is CASSPEGLFSYEQYF. In nucleotides, the CDR3 is TGTGCCAGCAGCCCCGAGGGCTTGTTCTCCTACGAGCAGTACTTC.

The chain employs TRBV4-1 and TRBJ2-7; 10 bases agree with TRBD2. This CDR3 has 17 amino acids. V lost 3 bases, J lost 5 bases, and 13 bases stayed unmatched. Germline CDR1 and CDR2: MGHRA and YSYEKL. The CDR3 protein is CASSHLPSGSMGNEQYF. The CDR3 DNA reads TGCGCCAGCAGCCACCTGCCTAGCGGGAGTATGGGTAACGAGCAGTACTTC.

This chain joins TRBV27 and TRBJ2-1; 9 bases align to TRBD1. Germline CDR1 and CDR2: MNHEY and SMNVEV (reference sequence). This CDR3 is 15 amino acids long. J lost 6 bases, V lost 6 bases, and 9 bases had no gene match. The CDR3 region is CASRPSPGQGNEQFF. The CDR3 nucleotides are TGTGCCAGCAGACCATCGCCGGGACAGGGCAATGAGCAGTTCTTC.